Below, 13 T cell receptor beta chains from the same sample are listed, as sequenced in a study of T-cell reconstitution after alpha-beta-depleted transplantation in children. Construction of the TCRbeta library involved unique molecular identifiers. In TCRdb, the PCR reads were re-called with MiXCR into one record per CDR3 protein. The data contain over 200,000 distinct CDR3 sequences, approximately 10% of them seen just once; the ten biggest clones take up approximately 28%. The sequencing used PBMCs, collected before TCRalphabeta/CD19-depleted stem cell transplant. The source of these receptors is a child in the first two years of life with acute myeloid leukemia, due to receive a stem cell transplant.

This clonotype was observed at least ten times. J is TRBJ2-2 and V is TRBV4-1; D is unclear. In germline, CDR1 is MGHRA, CDR2 YSYEKL. V shed 0 bases and J shed 4 bases, with 12 bases lying between them. The CDR3 sequence is 16 residues long. The CDR3 protein is CASSQDNGRITGELFF. The CDR3 DNA follows: TGCGCCAGCAGCCAAGACAACGGGCGGATCACCGGGGAGCTGTTTTTT.

Worth noting for this clonotype: Being one base from a much bigger clone, this may be a read error. The chain combines TRBV28 with TRBJ1-5, with D unclear. Trimming removed 9 bases from V and 3 bases from J, with 18 bases in between. This CDR3 comprises 15 residues. CDR1 and CDR2 (germline): MDHEN, SYDVKM. The CDR3 DNA reads TGTGCCAGTGCGCGAGACTGGAAAATCAATCAGCCCCAGCATTTT. This codes for CASARDWKINQPQHF.

The chain employs TRBV7-6 and TRBJ2-7, with D tentatively TRBD2 (5 bases). The CDR3 spans 13 residues. Between the trimmed V and J ends, which lost 5 bases and 8 bases, there was a span of 16 bases. In germline, CDR1 is SGHVS, CDR2 FNYEAQ. CDR3 sequence reads: CASSGGSRHKQYF. The CDR3 bases are TGTGCCAGCAGCGGAGGATCAAGGCACAAGCAGTACTTC.

V is TRBV5-5 and J is TRBJ2-1, with 9 nucleotides matching TRBD2. The germline V gene encodes CDR1 SGHKS and CDR2 YYEKEE (reference sequence). The ends lost 1 base at V and 8 bases at J; junction bases unmatched: 10. The CDR3 length is 16 residues. The CDR3 DNA is TGTGCCAGCAGCTTGTACGCGGGAGGGCCGTTGGATGAGCAGTTCTTC. Encoded protein: CASSLYAGGPLDEQFF.

The sample holds many counts of this clonotype. The chain combines TRBV5-6 with TRBJ2-1; D is ambiguous. V shed 5 bases and J shed 3 bases, with 12 bases lying between them. This CDR3 is built from 14 residues. CDR1 is SGHDT and CDR2 is YYEEEE in the germline V gene. In DNA, the CDR3 is TGTGCCAGCAGGGGAATGGAGAGCTACAATGAGCAGTTCTTC. It encodes CASRGMESYNEQFF.

At least ten counts were recorded for this clonotype. V usage is TRBV5-8 and J usage is TRBJ1-2; D remains unclear. Per germline, CDR1 SGHTS and CDR2 YDEGEE. With 0 bases removed from V and 0 bases from J, the gap between germline ends came to 12 bases. This CDR3 has 16 residues. The CDR3 sequence is CASSLGRTLANYGYTF. CDR3 DNA sequence: TGTGCCAGCAGCTTGGGAAGGACGTTAGCTAACTATGGCTACACCTTC.

This clonotype has ten or more counts. CDR3 nucleotides: TGTGCCAGCAGCTCGACTAGGCTGGGGGAGACCCAGTACTTC. It specifies CASSSTRLGETQYF. The chain couples TRBV9 to TRBJ2-5; possibly TRBD2 for D (6 bases). Germline values: CDR1 SGDLS, CDR2 YYNGEE. The CDR3 length is 14 residues. Between the trimmed V and J ends, which lost 4 bases and 5 bases, there was a span of 15 bases.

The table lists this clonotype with many counts. The chain combines TRBV20-1 with TRBJ1-1; tentatively, D is TRBD1 (5 bases). Trimming took 6 bases from V and 11 from J, leaving 10 bases between them. In germline, CDR1 is DFQATT, CDR2 SNEGSKA (reference sequence). The CDR3 is 9 residues long. The chain's CDR3 is CSAPGVAFF. Written as DNA, the CDR3 is TGCAGTGCGCCGGGGGTGGCTTTCTTT.

This clonotype was observed a few times. The chain couples TRBV5-1 to TRBJ2-1, with 10 bases fitting TRBD1. This CDR3 comprises 17 residues. Per the germline V gene, CDR1 is SGHRS and CDR2 is YFSETQ. V was clipped by 5 bases and J by 0 bases; unmatched bases: 8. The CDR3 loop is CASRPGQGTHSYNEQFF. The DNA of the CDR3 is TGCGCCAGCAGGCCGGGACAGGGGACCCACTCCTACAATGAGCAGTTCTTC.

This clonotype was seen ten or more times. The rearrangement links TRBV5-5 to TRBJ1-1; D gene uncertain. Deletions cut 2 bases from V and 6 bases from J, with 23 bases between. The CDR3 is 17 amino acids. The germline CDR1 and CDR2 sequences are SGHKS and YYEKEE (reference sequence). The CDR3 sequence is CASSFFPPRLWSAEAFF. For the CDR3, the DNA is TGTGCCAGCAGCTTTTTTCCCCCGCGGCTATGGTCGGCTGAAGCTTTCTTT.

This clonotype was seen ten or more times. Here the CDR3 reads CASSPTALGQFF. In DNA form, the CDR3 reads TGTGCCAGCAGCCCGACTGCGTTGGGGCAGTTCTTC. The chain recombines TRBV7-9 with TRBJ2-1; D ambiguous. The germline V and J ends were trimmed by 5 bases and 12 bases, with 14 bases remaining between them. CDR1 and CDR2 (germline): SEHNR, FQNEAQ (reference sequence). The CDR3 spans 12 residues.

This clonotype is medium-sized (0.01 to 0.1%) in the sample. The rearrangement joins TRBV6-1 to TRBJ2-7, with 10 bases matching TRBD1. This CDR3 is 14 amino acids long. Germline V gene data show CDR1 as MNHNS and CDR2 as SASEGT. J was trimmed by 2 bases and V by 3 bases; bases with no gene match: 1. CDR3 residues: CASSETGGTYEQYF. The CDR3 bases are TGTGCCAGCAGTGAGACAGGGGGCACCTACGAGCAGTACTTC.

This clonotype was seen a handful of times. The rearrangement links TRBV12-3 or TRBV12-4 to TRBJ2-1, with 7 bases identical to TRBD1. This CDR3 is 13 amino acids long. V was clipped by 7 bases and J by 9 bases; unmatched bases: 9. Written as DNA, the CDR3 is TGTGCCAGCAAACACGGGACAGTCGGTGAGCAGTTCTTC. This gives the protein CASKHGTVGEQFF.